This T cell receptor (beta chain) was recovered during a study of control samples from healthy donors and cancer patients. Trimming took off 0 bases at V and 4 bases at J, with 12 bases between the two ends. CDR3 size: 15 residues. The V gene's germline CDR1 is LGHNA and CDR2 YNFKEQ. TCRdb's copy holds only in-frame clones and misses some; the assay was immunoSEQ multiplex PCR. The repertoire holds approximately 140,000 clones, approximately 94% seen once, with 13% in the top ten. J is TRBJ1-1 and V is TRBV4-2; D perhaps matches TRBD1 (6 bases). The clonotype was recovered from a man between 35 and 55 years old in good health. The specimen was blood. CDR3 DNA: TGTGCCAGCAGCCAAGATTTACCAGGGGTCACTGAAGCTTTCTTT. Residues: CASSQDLPGVTEAFF.